These 2 T cell receptor beta chains were sequenced from one sample in a study of blood T cell repertoires in COVID-19. TCRdb keeps only in-frame clones here, not all; method: immunoSEQ multiplex PCR. This table has under 300,000 clones, 88% appearing once. Sequences were obtained from PBMCs or T cells enriched from blood (not recorded which). The receptors shown here come from a woman in her forties with acute COVID-19.

The V and J genes are TRBV11-3 and TRBJ1-1; D uncertain. CDR1 is SGHNT, CDR2 YENEEA, per germline. This CDR3 contains 11 residues. Deletions cut 3 bases from V and 7 bases from J, with 6 bases between. For the CDR3, the DNA is TGTGCCAGCAGCTTCGGGATTGAAGCTTTCTTT. Its translation: CASSFGIEAFF.

The rearrangement links TRBV19 to TRBJ1-2, with no clear D. The germline CDR1 and CDR2 sequences are LNHDA and SQIVND (reference sequence). The ends were cut back, 3 bases at V and 9 bases at J, with 8 bases in the middle. The CDR3 spans 11 residues. The CDR3 loop is CASSIYGSYTF. The CDR3 nucleotides read TGTGCCAGTAGTATTTATGGCAGCTACACCTTC.